The clone carrying this T cell receptor beta chain was counted a single time. Its specificity is unknown. The data were taken from a study of glioma-infiltrating T cells. Overall study results and limits: Gliomas, especially low-grade, showed above-expected tissue-blood divergence; non-neoplastic patients showed below.

The germline gives CDR1 DFQATT, CDR2 SNEGSKA (reference sequence). This CDR3 contains 16 residues. V dropped 5 bases and J dropped 7; count of bases not matched to a gene: 16. TCR alpha and beta CDR3 regions were amplified from RNA using iRepertoire nested multiplex PCR. TCRdb used MiXCR to reprocess the multiplex PCR reads, holding one entry per CDR3 protein. The sample carries roughly 200,000 distinct CDR3 sequences, roughly a third recorded once. The sequence was obtained from a human donor with low-grade glioma or glioblastoma, undergoing nonglioma brain surgery, or in good health (not recorded which). What was sequenced was glioma tissue, nonneoplastic brain tissue, or PBMCs (not recorded which). The chain carries TRBV20-1 and TRBJ2-3, with 9 positions matching TRBD2. Here the CDR3 reads CSAPPGGTSLDYTQYF. The CDR3 DNA reads TGCAGTGCTCCTCCCGGGGGGACTAGCTTAGATTATACGCAGTATTTT.